The sequence of this TCR beta chain was determined in a study of T cell responses to AZD1222 COVID-19 vaccine. Study-level findings and limits: Only six or seven AZD1222 recipients were seropositive at baseline.

This clone was seen a handful of times. As yet, its antigen is unknown. The method was immunoSEQ multiplex PCR; TCRdb's version includes in-frame clones alone and lacks a portion of them. The table has around 150,000 clones, 92% seen once; the top ten hold more than 3%. This sequence was found in an adult who received the AZD1222 COVID-19 vaccine. Specimen: peripheral blood, collected 28 days after the second AZD1222 dose.

This CDR3 is CASSYSVAENYEQYF. The CDR3, as DNA: TGTGCCAGCAGTTACTCGGTAGCGGAGAACTACGAGCAGTACTTC. The V and J genes are TRBV6-5 and TRBJ2-7, with D tentatively TRBD2 (6 bases). Germline CDR1 and CDR2: MNHEY and SVGAGI. Deletions cut 0 bases from V and 3 bases from J, with 12 bases between. The CDR3 is 15 residues long.